These 7 T cell receptor beta chains came from one sample sequenced in a study of identical twins. Via MiXCR, TCRdb re-called the 5' RACE reads, giving one row per CDR3 protein. There are nearly 900,000 distinct CDR3 sequences in the sample; 10% to 15% occur only once, and under 2% lies in the top ten. These same data were also listed under a study on yellow fever vaccine responses in identical twins.

Sequencing input: PBMCs. The source of these receptors is a woman aged 18-29 years in good health.

This clonotype has just a few counts. The chain links TRBV12-3 or TRBV12-4 to TRBJ2-4; unclear D gene. V gave up 4 bases and J gave up 0 bases, with 13 bases separating them. CDR3 length: 16 residues. The CDR3 DNA reads TGTGCCAGCAGTTACCAGTCCACCGGAGCCAAAAACATTCAGTACTTC. Amino acid sequence: CASSYQSTGAKNIQYF.

This clonotype was observed a few times. J is TRBJ2-1 and V is TRBV18, with 8 bases aligning to TRBD2. The CDR3 totals 15 residues. Germline-derived CDR1 and CDR2 are KGHSH and LQKENI. J was trimmed by 3 bases and V by 2 bases; bases with no gene match: 3. In nucleotides, the CDR3 is TGTGCCAGCTCACCAGGTAGCGGGAACTACAATGAGCAGTTCTTC. Translating it yields CASSPGSGNYNEQFF. The full variable domain, with the rest looked up from reference TRBV18 and TRBJ2-1, is NAGVMQNPRHLVRRRGQEARLRCSPMKGHSHVYWYRQLPEEGLKFMVYLQKENIIDESGMPKERFSAEFPKEGPSILRIQQVVRGDSAAYFCASSPGSGNYNEQFFGPGTRLTVL.

The rearrangement links TRBV5-6 to TRBJ2-7; no firm D call. Germline CDR1 reads SGHDT; CDR2 reads YYEEEE. With 1 base removed from V and 2 bases from J, the gap between germline ends came to 13 bases. The CDR3 sequence is 15 residues long. CDR3 nucleotide sequence: TGTGCCAGCAGCTTGTCCCGAACCGATGCCTACGAGCAGTACGTC. Translating gives CASSLSRTDAYEQYV.

The rearrangement joins TRBV14 to TRBJ1-6; 8 bases are shared with TRBD1. J gave up 8 bases and V 6 bases, and 6 bases lay outside the gene matches. This CDR3 is 14 amino acids long. Germline V gives CDR1 SGHDN, CDR2 FVKESK. The CDR3 coding sequence is TGTGCCAGCAGTCGAGGACAGGGATATTCACCCCTCCACTTT. Translation: CASSRGQGYSPLHF.

The V gene is TRBV5-1, the J gene TRBJ1-2; D is undetermined. This CDR3 has 12 residues. CDR1 is SGHRS and CDR2 is YFSETQ in the germline V gene. V shed 4 bases and J shed 3 bases, with 7 bases lying between them. DNA for the CDR3: TGCGCCAGCAGCCCCGACCACTATGGCTACACCTTC. Protein product: CASSPDHYGYTF. Combining the CDR3 with reference TRBV5-1 and TRBJ1-2 gives the whole variable domain KAGVTQTPRYLIKTRGQQVTLSCSPISGHRSVSWYQQTPGQGLQFLFEYFSETQRNKGNFPGRFSGRQFSNSRSEMNVSTLELGDSALYLCASSPDHYGYTFGSGTRLTVV.

This clonotype was detected many times. V is TRBV7-2 and J is TRBJ2-1; the D gene is possibly TRBD2 (7 bases). The CDR3 has 16 amino acids. Per germline, CDR1 SGHTA and CDR2 FQGNSA. V lost 6 bases, J lost 1 base, and 16 bases lay in between. CDR3: CASRELGGPSYNEQFF. The CDR3 coding sequence is TGTGCCAGCAGAGAACTCGGGGGGCCTTCCTACAATGAGCAGTTCTTC.

The J gene is TRBJ2-2, the V gene TRBV7-8; perhaps TRBD2 as D (5 bases). Trimming pared 5 bases from V and 8 bases from J, leaving 15 bases between. Per the germline V gene, CDR1 is SGHVS and CDR2 is FQNEAQ. The CDR3 is 14 amino acids. For the CDR3, the DNA is TGTGCCAGCAGCAAGAGGACTTCTCCAGGGGAGCTGTTTTTT. This encodes CASSKRTSPGELFF. Together with reference TRBV7-8 and TRBJ2-2, the CDR3 gives the full variable domain: GAGVSQSPRYKVAKRGQDVALRCDPISGHVSLFWYQQALGQGPEFLTYFQNEAQLDKSGLPSDRFFAERPEGSVSTLKIQRTQQEDSAVYLCASSKRTSPGELFFGEGSRLTVL.